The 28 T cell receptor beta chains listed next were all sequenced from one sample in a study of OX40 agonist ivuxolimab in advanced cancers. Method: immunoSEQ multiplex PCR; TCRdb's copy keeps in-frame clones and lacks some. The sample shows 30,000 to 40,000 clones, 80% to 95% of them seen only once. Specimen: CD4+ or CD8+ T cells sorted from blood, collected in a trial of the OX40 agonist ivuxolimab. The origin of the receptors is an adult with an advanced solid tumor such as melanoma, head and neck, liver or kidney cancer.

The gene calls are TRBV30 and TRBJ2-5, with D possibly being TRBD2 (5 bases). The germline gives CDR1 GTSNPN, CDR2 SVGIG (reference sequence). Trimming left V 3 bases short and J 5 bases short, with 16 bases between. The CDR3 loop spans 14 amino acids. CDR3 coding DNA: TGTGCCTGGAGCGCCACGAGGGTGTTGGAGACCCAGTACTTC. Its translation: CAWSATRVLETQYF.

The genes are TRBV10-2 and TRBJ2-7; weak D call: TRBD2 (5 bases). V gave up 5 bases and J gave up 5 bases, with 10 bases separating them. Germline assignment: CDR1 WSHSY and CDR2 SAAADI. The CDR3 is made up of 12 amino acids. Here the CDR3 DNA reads TGCGCCAGCAGTCTAGCTGGGGACGAGCAGTACTTC. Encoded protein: CASSLAGDEQYF.

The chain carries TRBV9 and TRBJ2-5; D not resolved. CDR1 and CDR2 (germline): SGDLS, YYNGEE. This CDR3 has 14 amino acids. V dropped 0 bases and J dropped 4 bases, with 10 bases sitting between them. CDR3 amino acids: CASSVGAEGETQYF. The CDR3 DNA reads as TGTGCCAGCAGCGTAGGGGCAGAAGGAGAGACCCAGTACTTC.

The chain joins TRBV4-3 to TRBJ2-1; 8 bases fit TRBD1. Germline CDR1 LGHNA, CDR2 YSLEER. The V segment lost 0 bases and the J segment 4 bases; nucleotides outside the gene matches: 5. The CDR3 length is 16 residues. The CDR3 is CASSQDLTGAYNEQFF. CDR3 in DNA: TGCGCCAGCAGCCAAGATCTGACAGGGGCTTACAATGAGCAGTTCTTC.

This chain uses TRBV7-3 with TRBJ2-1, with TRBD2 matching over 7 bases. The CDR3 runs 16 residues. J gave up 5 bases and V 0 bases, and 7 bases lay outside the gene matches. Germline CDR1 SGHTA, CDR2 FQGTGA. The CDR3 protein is CASSLTRLAANNEQFF. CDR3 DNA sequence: TGTGCCAGCAGCTTAACGCGGCTAGCGGCAAACAATGAGCAGTTCTTC.

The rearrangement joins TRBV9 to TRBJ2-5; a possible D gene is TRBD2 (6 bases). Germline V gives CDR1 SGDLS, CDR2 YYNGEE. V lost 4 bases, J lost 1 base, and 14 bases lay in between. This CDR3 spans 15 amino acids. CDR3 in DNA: TGTGCCAGCAGCATCCGAACGGGAGTCCAAGAGACCCAGTACTTC. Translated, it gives CASSIRTGVQETQYF.

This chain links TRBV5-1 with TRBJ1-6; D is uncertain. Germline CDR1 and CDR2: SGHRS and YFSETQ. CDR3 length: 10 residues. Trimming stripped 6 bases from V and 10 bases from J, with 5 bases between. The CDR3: CASKHSPLHF. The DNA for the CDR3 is TGCGCCAGCAAACACTCACCCCTCCACTTT.

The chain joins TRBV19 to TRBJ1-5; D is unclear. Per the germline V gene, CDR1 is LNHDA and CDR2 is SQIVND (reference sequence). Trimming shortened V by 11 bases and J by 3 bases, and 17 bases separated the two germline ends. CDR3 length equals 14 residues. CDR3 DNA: TGTGCCTCAATCAGCGGTTGGAACAATCAGCCCCAGCATTTT. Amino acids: CASISGWNNQPQHF.

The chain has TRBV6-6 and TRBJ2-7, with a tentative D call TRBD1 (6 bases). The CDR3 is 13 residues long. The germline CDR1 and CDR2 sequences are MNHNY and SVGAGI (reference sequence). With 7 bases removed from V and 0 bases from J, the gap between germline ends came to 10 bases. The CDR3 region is CASNNRDSYEQYF. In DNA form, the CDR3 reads TGTGCCAGCAATAACAGGGACTCCTACGAGCAGTACTTC.

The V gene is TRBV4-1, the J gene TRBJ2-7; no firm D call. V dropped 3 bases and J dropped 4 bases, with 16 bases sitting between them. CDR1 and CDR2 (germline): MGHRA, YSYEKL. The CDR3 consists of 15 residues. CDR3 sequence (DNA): TGCGCCAGCAGCCACTTAGCAGGCTTCCCTTACGAGCAGTACTTC. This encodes CASSHLAGFPYEQYF.

The CDR3 sequence is CASSPEMPYEQYF. CDR3 bases: TGTGCCAGCAGCCCGGAAATGCCCTACGAGCAGTACTTC. The chain uses TRBV28 and TRBJ2-7; D is undetermined. There are 13 residues in the CDR3. With 6 bases removed from V and 2 bases from J, the gap between germline ends came to 11 bases. In germline, CDR1 is MDHEN, CDR2 SYDVKM.

The CDR3 nucleotides are TGCGCCAGCAGCTTGACAGGATCCGAGCAGTACTTC. It specifies CASSLTGSEQYF. This chain uses TRBV5-1 with TRBJ2-7, with D maybe TRBD1 (5 bases). V lost 1 base and J 6 bases, leaving 8 bases between the germline ends. Germline loops: CDR1 SGHRS, CDR2 YFSETQ. This CDR3 has 12 residues.

The CDR3 here is CASPGLAVKGRDTQYF. CDR3 bases: TGTGCCAGTCCGGGACTAGCGGTGAAAGGTAGGGATACGCAGTATTTT. The V call is TRBV9, the J call TRBJ2-3, with 11 bases lining up with TRBD2. CDR3 length equals 16 residues. Germline V CDR1 and CDR2: SGDLS, YYNGEE. The trim removed 8 bases at V and 6 bases at J, leaving 14 bases unmatched.

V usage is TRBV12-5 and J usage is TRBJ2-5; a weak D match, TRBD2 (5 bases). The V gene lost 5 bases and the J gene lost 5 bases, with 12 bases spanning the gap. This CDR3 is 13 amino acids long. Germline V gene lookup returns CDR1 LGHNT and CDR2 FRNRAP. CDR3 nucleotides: TGTGCTAGTGGTGTGGGGAGCCGGGAGACCCAGTACTTC. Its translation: CASGVGSRETQYF.

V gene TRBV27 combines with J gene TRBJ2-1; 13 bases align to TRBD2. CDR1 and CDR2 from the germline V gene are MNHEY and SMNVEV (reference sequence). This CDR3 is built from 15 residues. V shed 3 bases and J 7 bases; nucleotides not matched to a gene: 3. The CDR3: CASSFGLAGVNEQFF. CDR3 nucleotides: TGTGCCAGCAGTTTCGGACTAGCGGGAGTGAATGAGCAGTTCTTC.

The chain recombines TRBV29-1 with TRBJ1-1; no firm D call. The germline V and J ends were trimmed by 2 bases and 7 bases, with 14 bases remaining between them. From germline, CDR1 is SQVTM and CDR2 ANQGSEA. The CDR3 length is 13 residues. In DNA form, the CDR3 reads TGCAGCGTTGAACTTACAGAGACTTTTGAAGCTTTCTTT. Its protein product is CSVELTETFEAFF. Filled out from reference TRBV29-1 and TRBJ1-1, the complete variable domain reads SAVISQKPSRDICQRGTSLTIQCQVDSQVTMMFWYRQQPGQSLTLIATANQGSEATYESGFVIDKFPISRPNLTFSTLTVSNMSPEDSSIYLCSVELTETFEAFFGQGTRLTVV.

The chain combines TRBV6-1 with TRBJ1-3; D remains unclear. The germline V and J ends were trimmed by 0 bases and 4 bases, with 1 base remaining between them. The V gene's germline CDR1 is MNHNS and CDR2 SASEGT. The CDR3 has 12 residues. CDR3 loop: CASSEAGNTIYF. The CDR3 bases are TGTGCCAGCAGTGAAGCCGGAAACACCATATATTTT.

The CDR3 region has the DNA TGTGCCAGCAGCTTAGTTGTCGGGGGGAACACTGAAGCTTTCTTT. Protein sequence: CASSLVVGGNTEAFF. The chain combines TRBV13 with TRBJ1-1; maybe TRBD1 (5 bases). V was pared by 1 base and J by 1 base, with 10 bases between. This CDR3 spans 15 amino acids. CDR1 is PRHDT, CDR2 FYEKMQ, per germline (reference sequence).

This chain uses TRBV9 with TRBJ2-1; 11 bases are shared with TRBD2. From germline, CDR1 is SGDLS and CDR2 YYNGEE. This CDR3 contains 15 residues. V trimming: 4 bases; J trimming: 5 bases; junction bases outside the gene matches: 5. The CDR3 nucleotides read TGTGCCAGCAGCCCCGGACTAGCGGGTGACAATGAGCAGTTCTTC. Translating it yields CASSPGLAGDNEQFF.

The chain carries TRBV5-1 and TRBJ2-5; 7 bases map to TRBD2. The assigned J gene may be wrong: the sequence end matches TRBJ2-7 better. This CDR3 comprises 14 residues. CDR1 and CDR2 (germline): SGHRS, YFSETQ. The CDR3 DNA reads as TGCGCCAGCAGCTTGGTTGGGGGGGACGACGAGCAGTACTTC. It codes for CASSLVGGDDEQYF.

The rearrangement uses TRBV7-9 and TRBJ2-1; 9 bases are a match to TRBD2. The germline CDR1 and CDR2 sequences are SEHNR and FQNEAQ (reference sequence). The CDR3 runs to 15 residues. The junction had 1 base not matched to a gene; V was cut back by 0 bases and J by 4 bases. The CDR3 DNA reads TGTGCCAGCAGCTTAGCAACTAGCGGGTACAATGAGCAGTTCTTC. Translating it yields CASSLATSGYNEQFF.

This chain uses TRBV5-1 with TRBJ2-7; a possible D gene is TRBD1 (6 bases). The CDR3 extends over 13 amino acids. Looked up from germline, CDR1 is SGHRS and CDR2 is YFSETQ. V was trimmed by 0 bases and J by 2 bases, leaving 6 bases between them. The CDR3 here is CASSLDRAYEQYF. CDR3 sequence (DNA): TGCGCCAGCAGCTTGGACAGGGCCTACGAGCAGTACTTC.

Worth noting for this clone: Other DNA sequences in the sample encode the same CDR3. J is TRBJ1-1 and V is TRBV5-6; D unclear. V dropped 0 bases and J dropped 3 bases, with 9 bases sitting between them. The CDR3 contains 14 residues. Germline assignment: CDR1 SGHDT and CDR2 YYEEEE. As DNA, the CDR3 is TGTGCCAGCAGCTTGGCGGGCAGAGACACTGAAGCTTTCTTT. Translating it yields CASSLAGRDTEAFF. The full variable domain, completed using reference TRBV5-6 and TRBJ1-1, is DAGVTQSPTHLIKTRGQQVTLRCSPKSGHDTVSWYQQALGQGPQFIFQYYEEEERQRGNFPDRFSGHQFPNYSSELNVNALLLGDSALYLCASSLAGRDTEAFFGQGTRLTVV.

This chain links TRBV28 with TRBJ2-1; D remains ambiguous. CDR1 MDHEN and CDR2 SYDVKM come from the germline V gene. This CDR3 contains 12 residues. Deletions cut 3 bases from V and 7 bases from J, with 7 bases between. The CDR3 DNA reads TGTGCCAGCAGTTTCGTCCGGAATGAGCAGTTCTTC. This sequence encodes CASSFVRNEQFF.

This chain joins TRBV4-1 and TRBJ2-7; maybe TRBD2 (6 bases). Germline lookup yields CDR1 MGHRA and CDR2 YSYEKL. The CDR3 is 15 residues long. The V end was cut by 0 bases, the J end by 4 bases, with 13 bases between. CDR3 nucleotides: TGCGCCAGCAGCCAAGACCCGGGACTTCTTTACGAGCAGTACTTC. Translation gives CASSQDPGLLYEQYF.

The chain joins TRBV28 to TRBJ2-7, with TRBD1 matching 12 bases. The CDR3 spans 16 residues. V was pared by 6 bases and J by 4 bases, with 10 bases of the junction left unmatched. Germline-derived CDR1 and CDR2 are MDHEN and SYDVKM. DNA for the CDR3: TGTGCCAGCAGACCCCACCTGGGACAGGGGGCTTACGAGCAGTACTTC. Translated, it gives CASRPHLGQGAYEQYF.

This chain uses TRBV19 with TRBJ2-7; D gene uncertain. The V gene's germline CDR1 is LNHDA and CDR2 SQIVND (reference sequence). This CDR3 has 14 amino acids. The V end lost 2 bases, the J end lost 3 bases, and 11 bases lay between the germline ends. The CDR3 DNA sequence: TGTGCCAGTAGTATAAGGGCAGGAGACTACGAGCAGTACTTC. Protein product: CASSIRAGDYEQYF.

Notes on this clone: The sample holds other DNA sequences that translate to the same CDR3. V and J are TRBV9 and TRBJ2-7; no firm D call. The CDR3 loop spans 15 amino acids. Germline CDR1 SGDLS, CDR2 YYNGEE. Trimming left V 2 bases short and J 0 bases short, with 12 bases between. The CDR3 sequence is CASSVGSGSSYEQYF. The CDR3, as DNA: TGTGCCAGCAGCGTGGGATCCGGAAGCTCCTACGAGCAGTACTTC.